Following are 5 T cell receptor beta chains from one sample sequenced in a study of technical replicates of blood from a handful of donors. Only in-frame clones appear in the TCRdb table, and some are missing; sequencing was by immunoSEQ multiplex PCR. Altogether under 85,000 clones are present, about 92% being singletons, with the ten largest covering 0.4% to 0.45%. Source material: T cells isolated from PBMCs. All receptors derive from a human donor in good health.

The J gene is TRBJ1-2, the V gene TRBV19; D uncertain. This CDR3 region has 15 residues. V was cut by 7 bases and J by 0 bases, with 15 bases left in between. Germline V lookup: CDR1 LNHDA, CDR2 SQIVND (reference sequence). The CDR3 region has the DNA TGTGCCAGTACCTCCGCCGGGTTAACTAACTATGGCTACACCTTC. It yields the protein CASTSAGLTNYGYTF.

The J gene is TRBJ2-1, the V gene TRBV29-1, with D possibly matching TRBD1 (6 bases). V gave up 7 bases and J gave up 6 bases, with 13 bases separating them. CDR3 length equals 12 residues. Germline CDR1 reads SQVTM; CDR2 reads ANQGSEA. The CDR3 region is CSGQRGGNEQFF. Written as DNA, the CDR3 is TGCAGCGGACAAAGAGGGGGCAATGAGCAGTTCTTC.

The chain recombines TRBV20-1 with TRBJ1-1, with D uncertain. The germline CDR1 and CDR2 sequences are DFQATT and SNEGSKA (reference sequence). The CDR3 length is 10 residues. The ends were cut back, 5 bases at V and 6 bases at J, with 7 bases in the middle. The CDR3 DNA is TGCAGTGCTGAACAGCCTGAAGCTTTCTTT. Its protein product is CSAEQPEAFF.

The chain employs TRBV5-1 and TRBJ2-7; possibly TRBD1 for D (5 bases). Germline-derived CDR1 and CDR2 are SGHRS and YFSETQ. This CDR3 is built from 14 residues. Trimming shortened V by 2 bases and J by 6 bases, and 15 bases separated the two germline ends. CDR3 DNA sequence: TGCGCCAGCAGCTTACAGGCCTACAACCCCGAGCAGTACTTC. This codes for CASSLQAYNPEQYF.

The V call is TRBV11-2, the J call TRBJ2-1; TRBD1 agrees at 8 bases. Germline values: CDR1 SGHAT, CDR2 FQNNGV. The CDR3 extends over 15 amino acids. Trimming cost V 10 bases and J 4 bases; bases outside gene matches: 12. The DNA of the CDR3 is TGTGCCACCACAGGAGACAGGGGTATATACAATGAGCAGTTCTTC. The encoded protein is CATTGDRGIYNEQFF.